Listed below are T cell receptor beta chains from one sample, sequenced in a study of sequential checkpoint blockade in melanoma. The assay was immunoSEQ multiplex PCR, and TCRdb's table has in-frame clones only and misses some. In the table there are thousands of clones, more than 25% of which are singletons. The sample in question was tumor tissue (inferred from file names), obtained from a patient given nivolumab and ipilimumab in sequence. These receptors all come from a human donor with melanoma. CDR3s include the opening cysteine and the closing phenylalanine or tryptophan. The size of a clone is reported for some rows only, either as once, few or many, or as a class for expanded clones.

v_gene	j_gene	abundance	CDR3aa
TRBV19	TRBJ2-5	NA	CASAEGETQYF
TRBV18	TRBJ2-3	NA	CASSRSQRDTDTQYF
TRBV6-8	TRBJ2-7	medium-sized	CASSRKTSSYEQYF
TRBV11-3	TRBJ2-4	NA	CASSFDRGLARAQDIQYF
TRBV9	TRBJ2-1	few	CASSVGSSNEQFF
TRBV18	TRBJ2-2	NA	CASSPGTRNTGELFF
TRBV9	TRBJ1-4	medium-sized	CASSSGYREKLFF
TRBV18	TRBJ2-3	NA	CASSPPGGTDTQYF
TRBV19	TRBJ1-1	NA	CASSINRGGTEAFF
TRBV11-3	TRBJ1-2	many	CASSLSWTGKYGYTF
TRBV6-8	TRBJ1-2	NA	CASSPSWEGQRSGYTF
TRBV10-3	TRBJ2-7	few	CAISEPLAGSGSYYEQYF
TRBV19	TRBJ2-5	few	CASRDQGARETQYF
TRBV23-1	TRBJ2-7	many	CASRKTDGYEQYF
TRBV30	TRBJ1-1	few	CAWRPANTGNSKTFF
TRBV12-5	TRBJ2-2	NA	CASGLASGGGPGELFF
TRBV28	TRBJ1-4	NA	CASSQTGGGNEKLFF
TRBV11-3	TRBJ2-1	many	CASSFRSGSSHEQFF
TRBV27	TRBJ2-7	few	CASSPPGLAAYEQYF
TRBV10-3	TRBJ1-2	few	CATPGQGLDGYTF
TRBV29-1	TRBJ2-7	medium-sized	CSVEDFGASSYEQYF
TRBV11-3	TRBJ1-2	many	CASSSGTAGRYGYTF
TRBV11-3	TRBJ2-2	NA	CASSLVRGSTGELFF
TRBV4-1	TRBJ2-3	NA	CASSQGWFEGRTDTQYF
TRBV6-8	TRBJ2-3	NA	CASSRLAGDLTDTQYF
TRBV6-8	TRBJ2-7	few	CAIRGTGGTYEQYF
TRBV5-1	TRBJ2-7	NA	CASSPLVGTASYEQYF
TRBV25-1	TRBJ1-2	NA	CASSAGQGVDGYTF
TRBV11-3	TRBJ2-7	NA	CASSSPNVPGRIFMGEQYF
TRBV7-6	TRBJ2-7	many	CASSLGGTASYEQYF
TRBV29-1	TRBJ2-7	once	CSVVESGGHPYEQYF
TRBV11-3	TRBJ2-1	many	CASSVFWDFSSYNEQFF
TRBV6-8	TRBJ1-2	few	CAIRDTDNYGYTF
TRBV7-6	TRBJ2-7	few	CASSPGTSGLYEQYF
TRBV6-8	TRBJ1-2	NA	CASSDPTRGVGYTF
TRBV5-1	TRBJ2-3	NA	CASSLALTSGGADTQYF
TRBV11-3	TRBJ2-5	many	CASSPGTSGMSWGETQYF
TRBV18	TRBJ2-3	NA	CASSPLPGTGGGGDTQYF
TRBV6-8	TRBJ1-3	medium-sized	CASSYSRDRAHSGNTIYF
TRBV9	TRBJ2-2	few	CASSVAGTGWTSAVGELFF
TRBV5-1	TRBJ2-1	NA	CASSLSAGSSYNEQFF
TRBV18	TRBJ1-4	NA	CASETGGGEKLFF
TRBV25-1	TRBJ2-1	NA	CASSEFVGQDRLQFF
TRBV9	TRBJ2-4	many	CASSVVADAKNIQYF
TRBV11-3	TRBJ1-2	many	CASSSDRGMGGYTF
TRBV18	TRBJ2-5	once	CASSPPVPGGETQYF
TRBV18	TRBJ1-3	NA	CASSPGQMGSGNTIYF
TRBV11-1	TRBJ2-1	few	CASSSQGAGRTYNEQFF
TRBV30	TRBJ1-5	few	CAWRKTVSNQPQHF
TRBV18	TRBJ1-5	NA	CASSRGRDQPQHF